The source of this T cell receptor beta chain is a study of blood T cells in healthy people across ages (dated by TCRdb to the mid-2010s). Regarding the research as a whole: In model experiments, roughly one uniquely barcoded TCR beta cDNA molecule per two T cells was captured by template switching. Using deep sequencing normalized with unique cDNA molecular identifiers, the study measured how TCR beta repertoire diversity changes with age. The donors were divided into four age groups: young (average roughly 15 years), middle-aged (approximately 41), aged (under 70) and long-lived (roughly 86). Two additional independent replicas of 1 million unique cDNA reads from the same blood draw were analyzed for two donors (one aged 18 to 30 and one aged 80 or older).

With regard to this clonotype: Its antigen is unknown. No base qualities exist here, and no much larger clone lies one base off it.

Overall results and qualifications from the work: Compared with the aged group, more naive CD4+ T cells, fewer expanded clones and increased TCR diversity were shown by the long-lived group, suggesting age selection. Observed TCR beta diversity per million T cells fell roughly linearly with age, and a significant reduction was already apparent by age around 44. Estimates of total diversity based on one million sequenced T cells were considered lower bounds and underestimates. Because donor CMV infection status was unknown, age-related changes in expanded clonotypes were potentially confounded. Because profiling used bulk unsorted PBMCs, naive and antigen-experienced compartments could not be compared conclusively. Observed TCR beta diversity correlated strongly with the percentage of naive T cells measured by flow cytometry.

The library was prepared using 5' RACE. Data came from an Illumina HiSeq 2500. The second PCR ran for about 7 to 11 cycles and used a J-beta primer mix along with a sample-barcoded 5' primer. A unique molecular identifier was introduced onto each TCR beta cDNA molecule by a template-switch 5' adaptor carrying 12 random nucleotides. Each sample yielded at least 3 million CDR3-containing paired-end reads. First-strand cDNA was synthesized from all RNA with the Mint cDNA synthesis kit, primed by a TRBC-specific oligonucleotide. All cDNA was treated with uracil-DNA glycosylase and then went through a first 18-cycle PCR with the universal primers M1SS and BC2_uni_R. For the original study's pipeline: Each sample was normalized by randomly selecting 1 million high-quality reads, each carrying a distinct molecular identifier. Instead of being binned into consensus sequences, reads that shared molecular identifiers were thrown out. MiTCR, run with a Q25 quality threshold and the strictest error-elimination algorithm, handled CDR3 identification, clonotype clustering and error correction. A nonparametric unseen species model with Euler transformation was used to estimate lower-bound total TCR beta diversity. Clones were called with MiXCR by TCRdb after fastp trimmed the public reads at Q25, and only in-frame beta chains were retained. All rows with the same CDR3 protein become a single entry with the most common DNA and genes. The V and J calls here are based on TCRdb, not the publication. The sample data list some 1,000,000 distinct CDR3 sequences, and approximately 25% of these were observed just once. The top ten clonotypes cover approximately 0.7% of the sample.

Donors were roughly 40 systemically healthy Caucasian individuals from Russia aged roughly 6 to 95 years. Each donor gave ten milliliters of peripheral blood, drawn into EDTA-treated Vacutainer tubes. Ficoll-Paque density-gradient centrifugation was used to isolate PBMCs, with at least 7 million obtained per sample. Total RNA, at least 6 micrograms per sample, was extracted from PBMCs with Trizol reagent. The percentages of naive CD45RAhigh/CD27high T cells were determined by flow cytometry on a PBMC aliquot from every donor. These data were likewise used in another study, on T cells of mothers and their children. The second paper states: Nine systemically healthy Caucasian individuals, comprising three mothers and their six children, were included as donors. cDNA synthesis consumed the entire amount of extracted RNA, loaded at about 1.5 ug RNA in each 15 ul reaction. In the second PCR, the M1S primer added sample barcodes and 2-4 random nucleotides. Over 8 million TCR beta CDR3 reads came from each mother, compared with a few million reads from each child. In both related and unrelated pairs, thymic selection shapes the output of TCR recombination in a similar way, with inherited differences having only a minor effect. Related mother-child pairs always showed normalized repertoire overlap that was slightly higher than in unrelated mother-child pairs, though the difference was never significant. No persistent microchimeric T cell clones were found, with a detection sensitivity of roughly 99 clones per million clonotypes. Deep NGS was used in the study to compare the TCR beta repertoires of mothers and children and to look for features that separate related mother-child pairs from unrelated individuals. Mothers averaged 40 +/- 4 years of age and children averaged about 10 +/- 4 years. After adapters were ligated using NEBNext reagents, the libraries underwent 100+100 nt paired-end sequencing on an Illumina HiSeq 2000. To prevent cross-contamination, the mother and child libraries were prepared a month apart and were sequenced in separate runs. For each donor, between roughly 500,000 and 2,100,000 distinct TCR beta clonotypes were identified. Naive TCR beta clonotypes were estimated from low-frequency clonotypes matched to each donor's FACS-determined naive share, without sorting.

Sequences were obtained from blood. This receptor was taken from a girl aged 2 to 10 in good health.

CDR3 region: CASSGTGERRGGYTF. The DNA sequence is as follows: TGTGCCAGCAGCGGGACAGGGGAGCGCCGAGGAGGCTACACCTTC. The rearrangement joined TRBV12-3 or TRBV12-4 to TRBJ1-2; 10 bases in the junction line up with TRBD1. V is trimmed back by 6 bases and J by 8 bases, and the junction contains 12 bases that no gene match accounts for. The CDR3, cysteine through phenylalanine, is 15 amino acids long. Solely the CDR3 DNA is kept, with 45 bases framed from the first base.